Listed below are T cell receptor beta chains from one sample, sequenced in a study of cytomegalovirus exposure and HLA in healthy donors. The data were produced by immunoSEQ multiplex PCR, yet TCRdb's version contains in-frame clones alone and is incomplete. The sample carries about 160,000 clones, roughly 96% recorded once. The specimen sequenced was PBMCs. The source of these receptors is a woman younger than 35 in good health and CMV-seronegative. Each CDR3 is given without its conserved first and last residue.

cdr3_aa: ASSIDRVNYGYT; v_call: TRBV19; j_call: TRBJ1-2
cdr3_aa: ASRGLTYNEQF; v_call: TRBV2; j_call: TRBJ2-1
cdr3_aa: AWSRGITEAF; v_call: TRBV30; j_call: TRBJ1-1
cdr3_aa: ASSLFGASGIQETQY; v_call: TRBV5-4; j_call: TRBJ2-5
cdr3_aa: ASSTGRAVNQPQH; v_call: TRBV19; j_call: TRBJ1-5
cdr3_aa: AWSRDLAYEQY; v_call: TRBV30; j_call: TRBJ2-7
cdr3_aa: ASSFIGTAGELF; v_call: TRBV9; j_call: TRBJ2-2
cdr3_aa: AWSVLGLTGNTIY; v_call: TRBV30; j_call: TRBJ1-3
cdr3_aa: ASRRTGSVAEAF; v_call: TRBV5-1; j_call: TRBJ1-1
cdr3_aa: ASSFGGNSPLH; v_call: TRBV7-3; j_call: TRBJ1-6
cdr3_aa: ATSSEPRSGDYGYT; v_call: TRBV15; j_call: TRBJ1-2
cdr3_aa: ASSFPGQENTGELF; v_call: TRBV11-2; j_call: TRBJ2-2
cdr3_aa: ASSPGSRADTDTQY; v_call: TRBV18; j_call: TRBJ2-3
cdr3_aa: ASRSGLVHNSPLH; v_call: TRBV6-5; j_call: TRBJ1-6
cdr3_aa: ASSDREYYEQY; v_call: TRBV6-4; j_call: TRBJ2-7
cdr3_aa: ASTSGGNNEQF; v_call: TRBV19; j_call: TRBJ2-1
cdr3_aa: ATSSGVMNTEAF; v_call: TRBV15; j_call: TRBJ1-1
cdr3_aa: ASSYSAGDTGELF; v_call: TRBV6-6; j_call: TRBJ2-2
cdr3_aa: ASSFPDRQETQY; v_call: TRBV27; j_call: TRBJ2-5
cdr3_aa: ASSFRLAGEKLF; v_call: TRBV9; j_call: TRBJ1-4
cdr3_aa: ASSSRSTGLPGELF; v_call: TRBV7-3; j_call: TRBJ2-2
cdr3_aa: ASSILSGGRNAGELF; v_call: TRBV9; j_call: TRBJ2-2
cdr3_aa: ASSKGRGAQSNTEAF; v_call: TRBV25-1; j_call: TRBJ1-1
cdr3_aa: ASSLNTREAF; v_call: TRBV7-2; j_call: TRBJ1-1
cdr3_aa: ASSFRDRVESPLH; v_call: TRBV13; j_call: TRBJ1-6
cdr3_aa: ASSLRGWIGGNFEATEAF; v_call: TRBV18; j_call: TRBJ1-1
cdr3_aa: ASSQGRQGTGNTIY; v_call: TRBV4-3; j_call: TRBJ1-3
cdr3_aa: ASSSGTGGLNSPLH; v_call: TRBV7-6; j_call: TRBJ1-6
cdr3_aa: ASSLSGTVNEKLF; v_call: TRBV7-2; j_call: TRBJ1-4
cdr3_aa: ATLKPQASSYEQY; v_call: TRBV2; j_call: TRBJ2-7
cdr3_aa: ASSLSDRANTEAF; v_call: TRBV18; j_call: TRBJ1-1
cdr3_aa: ASSLGEGADYGYT; v_call: TRBV5-1; j_call: TRBJ1-2
cdr3_aa: ATSDTLVGFVTDTQY; v_call: TRBV15; j_call: TRBJ2-3
cdr3_aa: ASSSNPNDKWGVGYGYT; v_call: TRBV9; j_call: TRBJ1-2
cdr3_aa: AWRRQGVSYEQY; v_call: TRBV30; j_call: TRBJ2-7
cdr3_aa: ASSSTGSAMNVGEQY; v_call: TRBV19; j_call: TRBJ2-7
cdr3_aa: ASSLGSGGAYYGYT; v_call: TRBV5-1; j_call: TRBJ1-2
cdr3_aa: AISAGLSTDTQY; v_call: TRBV10-3; j_call: TRBJ2-3
cdr3_aa: ATSSPGTHNSYEQY; v_call: TRBV15; j_call: TRBJ2-7